Listed here is a single T cell receptor (beta chain). These data come from a study of siplizumab effects on memory and regulatory T cells. TCRdb keeps only in-frame clones here, not all; method: immunoSEQ multiplex PCR. Altogether about 100,000 clones are present, 91% being singletons, with the ten largest covering roughly 2.6%. The sequence derives from a human donor in good health. Some clones in this sample may be carry-over from other donors' samples. The specimen sequenced was CD4+ T cells sorted from blood.

The CDR3 is CASSPTGLAGGEQFF. The CDR3 DNA reads as TGTGCCAGCAGTCCCACGGGACTAGCGGGTGGGGAGCAGTTCTTC. V gene TRBV6-4 combines with J gene TRBJ2-1; 12 positions match TRBD2. CDR3 length: 15 amino acids. V lost 5 bases to trimming and J lost 10 bases; unmatched junction nucleotides: 9. Germline V gene data show CDR1 as MRHNA and CDR2 as SNTAGT.